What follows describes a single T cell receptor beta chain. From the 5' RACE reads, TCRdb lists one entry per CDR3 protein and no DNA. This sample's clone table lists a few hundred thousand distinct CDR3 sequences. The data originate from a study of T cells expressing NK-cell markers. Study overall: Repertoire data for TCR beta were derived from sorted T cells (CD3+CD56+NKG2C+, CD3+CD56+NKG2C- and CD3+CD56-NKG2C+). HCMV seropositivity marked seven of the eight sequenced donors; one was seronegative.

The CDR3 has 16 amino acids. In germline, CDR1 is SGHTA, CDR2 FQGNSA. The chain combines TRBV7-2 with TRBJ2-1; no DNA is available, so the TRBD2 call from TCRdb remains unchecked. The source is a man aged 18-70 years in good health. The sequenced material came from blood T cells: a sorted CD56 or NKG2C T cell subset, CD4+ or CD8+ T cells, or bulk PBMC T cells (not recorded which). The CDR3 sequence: CASSLGAGTPYNEQFF.